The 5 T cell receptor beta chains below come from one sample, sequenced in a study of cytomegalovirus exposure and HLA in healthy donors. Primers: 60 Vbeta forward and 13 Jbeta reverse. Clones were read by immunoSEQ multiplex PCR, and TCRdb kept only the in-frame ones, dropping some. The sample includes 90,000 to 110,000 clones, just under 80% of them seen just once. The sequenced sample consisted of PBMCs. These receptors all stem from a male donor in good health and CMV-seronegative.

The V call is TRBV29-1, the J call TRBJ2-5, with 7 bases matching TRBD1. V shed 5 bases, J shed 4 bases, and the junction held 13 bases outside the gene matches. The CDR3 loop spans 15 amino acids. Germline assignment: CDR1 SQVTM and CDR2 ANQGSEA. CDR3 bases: TGCAGCGTTTACTTAACAGGGGTATCTGGAGAGACCCAGTACTTC. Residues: CSVYLTGVSGETQYF.

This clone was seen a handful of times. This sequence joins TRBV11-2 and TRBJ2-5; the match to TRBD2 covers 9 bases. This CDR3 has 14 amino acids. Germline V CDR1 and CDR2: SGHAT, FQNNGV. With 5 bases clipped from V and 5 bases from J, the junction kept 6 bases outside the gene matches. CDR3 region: CASSPAGGGETQYF. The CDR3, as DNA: TGTGCCAGCAGCCCAGCGGGAGGTGGTGAGACCCAGTACTTC.

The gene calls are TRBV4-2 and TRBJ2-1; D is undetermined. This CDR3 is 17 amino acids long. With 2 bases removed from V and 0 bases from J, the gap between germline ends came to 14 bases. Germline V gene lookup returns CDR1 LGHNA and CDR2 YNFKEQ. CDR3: CASSQSPTRSSYNEQFF. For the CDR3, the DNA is TGTGCCAGCAGCCAATCCCCTACGCGGAGCTCCTACAATGAGCAGTTCTTC.

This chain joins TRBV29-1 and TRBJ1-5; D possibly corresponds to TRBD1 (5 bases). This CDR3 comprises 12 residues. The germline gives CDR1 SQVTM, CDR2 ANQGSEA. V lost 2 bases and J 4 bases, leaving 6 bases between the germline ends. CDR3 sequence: CSVEPGNQPQHF. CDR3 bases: TGCAGCGTTGAACCAGGGAATCAGCCCCAGCATTTT. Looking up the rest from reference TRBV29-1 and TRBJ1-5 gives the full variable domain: SAVISQKPSRDICQRGTSLTIQCQVDSQVTMMFWYRQQPGQSLTLIATANQGSEATYESGFVIDKFPISRPNLTFSTLTVSNMSPEDSSIYLCSVEPGNQPQHFGDGTRLSIL.

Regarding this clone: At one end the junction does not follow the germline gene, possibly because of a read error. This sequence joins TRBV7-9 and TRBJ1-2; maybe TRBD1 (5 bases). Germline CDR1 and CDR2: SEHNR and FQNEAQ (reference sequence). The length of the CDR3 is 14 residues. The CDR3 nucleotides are TGTTCCAGCAGCTTAGCGATGGGGGGATATGGCTACACCTTC. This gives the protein CSSSLAMGGYGYTF.